Many counts were recorded for the clone carrying this T cell receptor beta chain. What it recognizes is unknown. The sample comes from a study of T-cell memory formation after mild COVID-19. Study-wide results and limits: While clones contracting from day 15 to 85 were balanced between CD4 and CD8, later expanders leaned CD4+. Largely, contracting CD4+ clones fell within CM and EM, and contracting CD8+ clones within EMRA. Unconfirmed was the SARS-CoV-2 specificity of second-wave clones that peaked on day 37.

The TCR alpha and TCR beta cDNA libraries, bearing sample barcodes and UMIs, were generated by 5'RACE using constant-segment primers. TCRdb itself ran the 5' RACE reads through MiXCR, one entry per CDR3 protein. This sample has 390,000 or so distinct CDR3 sequences, with about 15% found just once. The CDR3 is made up of 15 amino acids. Trimming removed 3 bases from V and 6 bases from J, with 14 bases in between. The germline gives CDR1 SGHTA, CDR2 FQGNSA. V is TRBV7-2 and J is TRBJ2-2, with no clear D. Sequenced: PBMCs or a T cell subset sorted from them (not recorded which). This TCR was sampled from a man younger than 35 who had mild COVID-19 (a few samples of this study predate the infection). Cell type and time point are not known. CDR3 DNA sequence: TGTGCCAGCAGCTTCTTTAGACCCGAATCCGGGGAGCTGTTTTTT. It yields the protein CASSFFRPESGELFF.